One and the same sample provided the 14 T cell receptor beta chains below, sequenced in a study of blood T cell repertoires in COVID-19. Repertoires were generated with immunoSEQ multiplex PCR, while TCRdb's copy carries only in-frame clones and drops some. The profile shows about 250,000 clones, approximately 90% of them singletons. Material: peripheral blood. The receptors come from a woman under 40 with COVID-19, enrolled during active disease.

The CDR3, as DNA: TGCGCCAGCAGCCAGAGCGCAACCAGGGTGCTCTCAGATACGCAGTATTTT. It is translated as CASSQSATRVLSDTQYF. This sequence joins TRBV4-3 and TRBJ2-3; possibly TRBD1 for D (5 bases). This CDR3 is built from 17 residues. Trimming removed 3 bases at V and 4 bases at J, with 20 bases between. The germline gives CDR1 LGHNA, CDR2 YSLEER.

The J gene is TRBJ1-1, the V gene TRBV27; D is ambiguous. Trimming left V 8 bases short and J 0 bases short, with 31 bases between. Germline V CDR1 and CDR2: MNHEY, SMNVEV (reference sequence). The CDR3 is 20 amino acids. CDR3 sequence reads: CASPNKPPPAGVIMNTEAFF. The CDR3 nucleotides are TGTGCCAGCCCGAATAAACCACCCCCCGCGGGAGTTATTATGAACACTGAAGCTTTCTTT.

The genes are TRBV10-3 and TRBJ1-5; 11 bases are a match to TRBD1. This CDR3 has 18 amino acids. Germline CDR1 reads ENHRY; CDR2 reads SYGVKD. V shed 3 bases and J 1 base; nucleotides not matched to a gene: 8. The CDR3 DNA is TGTGCCATCAGTGACTCCGGACAGGGGGCGCCGAGCAATCAGCCCCAGCATTTT. Translation gives CAISDSGQGAPSNQPQHF.

V usage is TRBV7-8 and J usage is TRBJ2-7; D is undetermined. Trimming removed 5 bases from V and 4 bases from J, with 6 bases in between. This CDR3 is built from 11 residues. The germline V gene encodes CDR1 SGHVS and CDR2 FQNEAQ. This chain's CDR3 is CASSPRYEQYF. In nucleotides, the CDR3 is TGTGCCAGCAGCCCGCGGTACGAGCAGTACTTC.

The gene calls are TRBV28 and TRBJ1-4, with D maybe TRBD1 (6 bases). Looked up from germline, CDR1 is MDHEN and CDR2 is SYDVKM. V was trimmed by 3 bases and J by 4 bases, leaving 15 bases between them. The CDR3 totals 16 residues. CDR3 residues: CASSFPTQGGNEKLFF. The CDR3 bases are TGTGCCAGCAGTTTCCCCACACAGGGTGGTAATGAAAAACTGTTTTTT.

J is TRBJ2-3 and V is TRBV24-1; tentatively, D is TRBD1 (5 bases). CDR3 length equals 12 residues. Germline CDR1 reads KGHDR; CDR2 reads SFDVKD. The V end lost 9 bases, the J end lost 6 bases, and 12 bases lay between the germline ends. CDR3 nucleotides: TGTGCCACCGAGCAGGGTCGGGATACGCAGTATTTT. Its translation: CATEQGRDTQYF.

The V and J genes are TRBV7-2 and TRBJ2-1, with TRBD2 identical over 7 bases. With 5 bases clipped from V and 4 bases from J, the junction kept 11 bases outside the gene matches. The CDR3 consists of 16 residues. Germline V CDR1 and CDR2: SGHTA, FQGNSA. For the CDR3, the DNA is TGTGCCAGCAGCCCAAGCGGGAATCACCCTTACAATGAGCAGTTCTTC. It specifies CASSPSGNHPYNEQFF.

Of note for this clone: The same CDR3 can be traced to other DNA sequences in this sample. The chain has TRBV7-8 and TRBJ2-1; 8 bases line up with TRBD2. The J segment lost 3 bases and the V segment lost 2 bases, leaving 3 bases of the junction unmatched. Germline loops: CDR1 SGHVS, CDR2 FQNEAQ. This CDR3 has 15 residues. The CDR3 nucleotides are TGTGCCAGCAGCTTATCCAGCGGGAGCTACAATGAGCAGTTCTTC. Its protein product is CASSLSSGSYNEQFF.

The chain carries TRBV6-2 or TRBV6-3 and TRBJ2-7; D gene ambiguous. This CDR3 is 13 amino acids long. V lost 5 bases and J lost 6, with 14 bases in between. CDR1 is MNHEY, CDR2 SVGEGT, per germline. In DNA, the CDR3 is TGTGCCAGCAGTCAAATCGGAGAAACCGAGCAGTACGTC. Translation gives CASSQIGETEQYV.

V usage is TRBV5-4 and J usage is TRBJ2-3; possible D gene TRBD2, 7 bases. The CDR3 extends over 15 amino acids. Germline CDR1 and CDR2: SGHNT and YYREEE (reference sequence). V lost 5 bases and J 1 base, leaving 14 bases between the germline ends. CDR3 sequence: CASRGGGVRTDTQYF. The CDR3 DNA reads as TGTGCCAGCAGAGGGGGAGGGGTCCGCACAGATACGCAGTATTTT.

The J gene is TRBJ1-5, the V gene TRBV7-9; 10 bases match TRBD1. In germline, CDR1 is SEHNR, CDR2 FQNEAQ (reference sequence). The trim removed 2 bases at V and 10 bases at J, leaving 8 bases unmatched. The CDR3 spans 15 residues. In DNA form, the CDR3 reads TGTGCCAGCAGCTTATGGGGGACAGGGGAGAATCCCCAGCATTTT. Its protein is CASSLWGTGENPQHF.

The rearrangement uses TRBV2 and TRBJ2-7; no reliable D call. Germline V gene sequence: CDR1 SNHLY, CDR2 FYNNEI. The CDR3 totals 14 residues. V was pared by 4 bases and J by 6 bases, with 16 bases between. The CDR3: CASSGPPITGEQYF. CDR3 DNA: TGTGCCAGCAGTGGACCCCCAATTACGGGCGAGCAGTACTTC. The entire variable domain, with the rest obtained from reference TRBV2 and TRBJ2-7, is as follows: EPEVTQTPSHQVTQMGQEVILRCVPISNHLYFYWYRQILGQKVEFLVSFYNNEISEKSEIFDDQFSVERPDGSNFTLKIRSTKLEDSAMYFCASSGPPITGEQYFGPGTRLTVT.

The chain links TRBV5-1 to TRBJ1-6; D not resolved. Germline CDR1 is SGHRS and CDR2 is YFSETQ. Trimming took 0 bases from V and 7 from J, leaving 8 bases between them. This CDR3 has 14 residues. The CDR3 sequence: CASSLDLLNSPLHF. In DNA form, the CDR3 reads TGCGCCAGCAGCTTGGATCTCTTAAATTCACCCCTCCACTTT.

This chain connects TRBV29-1 to TRBJ1-2, with 10 bases that match TRBD1. The CDR3 totals 12 residues. The germline V gene encodes CDR1 SQVTM and CDR2 ANQGSEA. V dropped 7 bases and J dropped 7; count of bases not matched to a gene: 6. The CDR3 spells CSARTGGFGYTF. The DNA for the CDR3 is TGCAGCGCCCGGACAGGGGGATTTGGCTACACCTTC.